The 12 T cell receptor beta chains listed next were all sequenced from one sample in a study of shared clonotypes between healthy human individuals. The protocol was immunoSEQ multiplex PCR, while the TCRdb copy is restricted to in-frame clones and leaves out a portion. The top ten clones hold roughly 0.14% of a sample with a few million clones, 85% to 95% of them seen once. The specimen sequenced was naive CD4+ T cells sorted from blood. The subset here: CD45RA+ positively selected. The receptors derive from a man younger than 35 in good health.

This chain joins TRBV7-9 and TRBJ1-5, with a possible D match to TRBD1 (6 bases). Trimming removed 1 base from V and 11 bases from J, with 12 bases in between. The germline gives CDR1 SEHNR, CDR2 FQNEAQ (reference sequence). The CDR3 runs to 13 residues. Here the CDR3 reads CASSLEGGAAQHF. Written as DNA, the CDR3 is TGTGCCAGCAGCTTAGAGGGGGGAGCGGCCCAGCATTTT.

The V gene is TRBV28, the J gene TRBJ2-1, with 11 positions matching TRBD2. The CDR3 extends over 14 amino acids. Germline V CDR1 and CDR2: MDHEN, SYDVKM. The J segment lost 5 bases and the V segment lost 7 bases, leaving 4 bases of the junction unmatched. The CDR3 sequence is CASTRLAGNNEQFF. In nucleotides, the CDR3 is TGTGCCAGCACCCGACTAGCGGGGAACAATGAGCAGTTCTTC.

CDR3 sequence: CASSTGGGNYEQYF. The CDR3 coding sequence is TGTGCCAGCAGCACAGGGGGGGGGAACTACGAGCAGTACTTC. The rearrangement links TRBV6-5 to TRBJ2-7; D might be TRBD1 (8 bases). Germline CDR1 MNHEY, CDR2 SVGAGI. V dropped 6 bases and J dropped 3 bases, with 15 bases sitting between them. The length of the CDR3 is 14 residues.

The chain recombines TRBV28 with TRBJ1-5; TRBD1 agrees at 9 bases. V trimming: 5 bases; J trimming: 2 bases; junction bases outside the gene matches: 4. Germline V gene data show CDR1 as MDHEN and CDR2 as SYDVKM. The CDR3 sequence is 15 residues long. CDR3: CASSHDRGGNQPQHF. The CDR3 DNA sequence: TGTGCCAGCAGTCACGACAGGGGGGGCAATCAGCCCCAGCATTTT. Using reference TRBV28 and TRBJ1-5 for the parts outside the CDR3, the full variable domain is DVKVTQSSRYLVKRTGEKVFLECVQDMDHENMFWYRQDPGLGLRLIYFSYDVKMKEKGDIPEGYSVSREKKERFSLILESASTNQTSMYLCASSHDRGGNQPQHFGDGTRLSIL.

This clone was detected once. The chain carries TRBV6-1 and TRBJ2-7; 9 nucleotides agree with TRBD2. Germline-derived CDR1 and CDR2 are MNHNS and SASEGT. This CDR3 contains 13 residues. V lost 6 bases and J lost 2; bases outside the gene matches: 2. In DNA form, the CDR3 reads TGTGCCAGCAGGAGCGGGGGGACCTACGAGCAGTACTTC. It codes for CASRSGGTYEQYF.

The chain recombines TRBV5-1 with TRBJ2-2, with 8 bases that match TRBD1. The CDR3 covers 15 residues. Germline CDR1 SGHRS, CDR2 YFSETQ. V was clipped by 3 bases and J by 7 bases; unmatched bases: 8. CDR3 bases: TGCGCCAGCAGCTCGTTGACAGGGGTCGACGGGGAGCTGTTTTTT. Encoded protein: CASSSLTGVDGELFF.

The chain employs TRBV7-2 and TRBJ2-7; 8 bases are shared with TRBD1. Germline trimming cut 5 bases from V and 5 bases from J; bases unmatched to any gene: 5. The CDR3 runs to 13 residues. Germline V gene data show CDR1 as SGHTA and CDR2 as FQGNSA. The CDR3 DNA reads TGTGCCAGCAGCATCGGACAGGGAAACGAGCAGTACTTC. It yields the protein CASSIGQGNEQYF.

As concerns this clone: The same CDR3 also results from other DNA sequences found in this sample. DNA of the CDR3: TGTGCCAGCAGCTTAGTTGCGGCGGGTCAAGAGACCCAGTACTTC. It specifies CASSLVAAGQETQYF. The chain carries TRBV7-9 and TRBJ2-5; tentatively, D is TRBD2 (5 bases). The length of the CDR3 is 15 residues. Trimming shortened V by 1 base and J by 2 bases, and 11 bases separated the two germline ends. Germline V gene lookup returns CDR1 SEHNR and CDR2 FQNEAQ (reference sequence).

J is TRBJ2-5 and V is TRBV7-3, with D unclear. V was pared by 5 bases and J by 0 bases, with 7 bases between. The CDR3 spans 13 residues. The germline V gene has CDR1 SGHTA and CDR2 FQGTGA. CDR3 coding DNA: TGTGCCAGCAGCGCCGCGTACCAAGAGACCCAGTACTTC. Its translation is CASSAAYQETQYF.

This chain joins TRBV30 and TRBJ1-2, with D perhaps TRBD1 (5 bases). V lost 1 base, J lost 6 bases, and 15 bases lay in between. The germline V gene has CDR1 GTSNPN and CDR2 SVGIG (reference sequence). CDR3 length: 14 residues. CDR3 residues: CAWSARGLGDGYTF. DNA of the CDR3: TGTGCCTGGAGTGCCCGAGGTTTAGGGGATGGCTACACCTTC.

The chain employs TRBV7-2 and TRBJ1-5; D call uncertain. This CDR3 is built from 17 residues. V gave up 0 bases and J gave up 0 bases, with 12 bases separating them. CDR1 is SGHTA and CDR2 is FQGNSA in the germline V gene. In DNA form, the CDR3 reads TGTGCCAGCAGCTTAGCGCTCGAAGGCTATAGCAATCAGCCCCAGCATTTT. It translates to CASSLALEGYSNQPQHF.

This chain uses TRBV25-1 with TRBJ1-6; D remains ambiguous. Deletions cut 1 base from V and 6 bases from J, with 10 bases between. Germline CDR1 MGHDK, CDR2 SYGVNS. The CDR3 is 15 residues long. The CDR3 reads CASSESGIANSPLHF. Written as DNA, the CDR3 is TGTGCCAGCAGTGAATCCGGGATAGCTAATTCACCCCTCCACTTT.